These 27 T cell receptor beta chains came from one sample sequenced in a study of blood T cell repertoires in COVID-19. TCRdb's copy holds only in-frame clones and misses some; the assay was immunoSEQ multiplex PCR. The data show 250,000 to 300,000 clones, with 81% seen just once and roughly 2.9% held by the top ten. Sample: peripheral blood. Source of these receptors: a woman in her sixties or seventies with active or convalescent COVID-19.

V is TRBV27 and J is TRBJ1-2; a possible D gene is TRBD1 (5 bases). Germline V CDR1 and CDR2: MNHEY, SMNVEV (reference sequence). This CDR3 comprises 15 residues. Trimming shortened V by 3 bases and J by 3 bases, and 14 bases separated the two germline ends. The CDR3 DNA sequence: TGTGCCAGCAGTTTTGGTAGGGGCGGTGACTATGGCTACACCTTC. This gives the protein CASSFGRGGDYGYTF.

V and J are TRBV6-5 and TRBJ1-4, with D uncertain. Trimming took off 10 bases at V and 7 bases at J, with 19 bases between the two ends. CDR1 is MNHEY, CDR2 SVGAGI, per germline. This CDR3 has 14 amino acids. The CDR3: CATKAVMTGEKLFF. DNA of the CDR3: TGTGCCACCAAGGCCGTGATGACGGGTGAAAAACTGTTTTTT.

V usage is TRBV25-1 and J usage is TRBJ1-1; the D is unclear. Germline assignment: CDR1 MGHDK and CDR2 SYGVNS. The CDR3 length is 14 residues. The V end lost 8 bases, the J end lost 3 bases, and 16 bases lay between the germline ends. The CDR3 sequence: CASAGVGVYTEAFF. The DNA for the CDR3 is TGTGCCAGCGCGGGAGTGGGAGTGTACACTGAAGCTTTCTTT.

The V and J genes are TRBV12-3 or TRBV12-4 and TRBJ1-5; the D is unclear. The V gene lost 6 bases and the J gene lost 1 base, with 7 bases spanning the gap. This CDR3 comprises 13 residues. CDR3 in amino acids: CASSLASNQPQHF. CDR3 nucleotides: TGTGCCAGCAGCCTGGCAAGCAATCAGCCCCAGCATTTT.

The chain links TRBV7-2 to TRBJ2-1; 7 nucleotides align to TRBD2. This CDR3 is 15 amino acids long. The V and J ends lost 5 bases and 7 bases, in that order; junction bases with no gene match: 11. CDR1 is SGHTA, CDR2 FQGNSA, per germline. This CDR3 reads CASSTRRSSGNEQFF. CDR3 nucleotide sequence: TGTGCCAGCAGCACGCGGCGCTCTAGCGGAAATGAGCAGTTCTTC.

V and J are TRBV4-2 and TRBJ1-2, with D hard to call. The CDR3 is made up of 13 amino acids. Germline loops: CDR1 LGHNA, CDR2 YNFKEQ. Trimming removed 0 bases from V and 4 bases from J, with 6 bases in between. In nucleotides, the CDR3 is TGTGCCAGCAGCCAAGACTCTGTCTATGGCTACACCTTC. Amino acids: CASSQDSVYGYTF.

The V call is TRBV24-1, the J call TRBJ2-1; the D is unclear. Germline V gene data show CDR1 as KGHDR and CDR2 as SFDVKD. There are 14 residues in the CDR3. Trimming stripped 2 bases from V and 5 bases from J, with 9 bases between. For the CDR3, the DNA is TGTGCCACCAGTGATTCATTCCAAAACAATGAGCAGTTCTTC. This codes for CATSDSFQNNEQFF.

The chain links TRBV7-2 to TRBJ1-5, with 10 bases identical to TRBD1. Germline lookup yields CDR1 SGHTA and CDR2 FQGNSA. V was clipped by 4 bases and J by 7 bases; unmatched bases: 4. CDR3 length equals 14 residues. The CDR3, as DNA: TGTGCCAGCAGCTCTAGACAGGGGGCCCAGCCCCAGCATTTT. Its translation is CASSSRQGAQPQHF.

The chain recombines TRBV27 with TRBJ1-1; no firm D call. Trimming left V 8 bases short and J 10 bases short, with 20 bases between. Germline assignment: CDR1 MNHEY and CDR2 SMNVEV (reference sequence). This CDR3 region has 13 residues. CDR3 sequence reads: CASLNPLGFGAFF. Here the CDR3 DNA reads TGTGCCAGCCTAAACCCCCTAGGATTTGGAGCTTTCTTT.

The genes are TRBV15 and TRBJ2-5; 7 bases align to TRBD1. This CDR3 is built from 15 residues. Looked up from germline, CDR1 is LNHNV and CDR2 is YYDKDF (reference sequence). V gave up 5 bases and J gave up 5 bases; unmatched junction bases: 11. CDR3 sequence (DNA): TGTGCCACCAGCCCACGCGACAGGGTTATGGAGACCCAGTACTTC. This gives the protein CATSPRDRVMETQYF. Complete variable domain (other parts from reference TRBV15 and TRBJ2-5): DAMVIQNPRYQVTQFGKPVTLSCSQTLNHNVMYWYQQKSSQAPKLLFHYYDKDFNNEADTPDNFQSRRPNTSFCFLDIRSPGLGDTAMYLCATSPRDRVMETQYFGPGTRLLVL.

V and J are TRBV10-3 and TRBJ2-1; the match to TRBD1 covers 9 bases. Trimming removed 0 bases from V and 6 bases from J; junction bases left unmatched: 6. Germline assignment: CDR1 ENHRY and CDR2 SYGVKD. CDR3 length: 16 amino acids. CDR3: CAISESGQGYGNEQFF. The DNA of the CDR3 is TGTGCCATCAGTGAGTCTGGACAGGGGTATGGCAATGAGCAGTTCTTC.

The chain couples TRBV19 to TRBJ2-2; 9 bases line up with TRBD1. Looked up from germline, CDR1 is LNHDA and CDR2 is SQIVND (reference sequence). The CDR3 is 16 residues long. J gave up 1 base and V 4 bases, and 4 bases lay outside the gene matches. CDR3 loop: CASSRWGQGNTGELFF. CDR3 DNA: TGTGCCAGTAGTAGGTGGGGACAGGGGAACACCGGGGAGCTGTTTTTT.

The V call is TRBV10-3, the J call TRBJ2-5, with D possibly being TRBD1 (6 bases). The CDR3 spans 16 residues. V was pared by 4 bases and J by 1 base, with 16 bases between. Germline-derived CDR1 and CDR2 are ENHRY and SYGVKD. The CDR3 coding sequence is TGTGCCATCAGTGGTTTCAAGGGGGTCTCCCAAGAGACCCAGTACTTC. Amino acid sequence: CAISGFKGVSQETQYF.

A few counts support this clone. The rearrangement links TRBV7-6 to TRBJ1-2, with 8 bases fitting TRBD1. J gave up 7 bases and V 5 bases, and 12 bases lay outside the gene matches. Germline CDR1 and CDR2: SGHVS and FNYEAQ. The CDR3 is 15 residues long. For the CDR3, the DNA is TGTGCCAGCAGCGCCGGACAGGGTCCCTCTATTGGCTACACCTTC. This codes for CASSAGQGPSIGYTF. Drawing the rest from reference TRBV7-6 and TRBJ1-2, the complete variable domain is GAGVSQSPRYKVTKRGQDVALRCDPISGHVSLYWYRQALGQGPEFLTYFNYEAQQDKSGLPNDRFSAERPEGSISTLTIQRTEQRDSAMYRCASSAGQGPSIGYTFGSGTRLTVV.

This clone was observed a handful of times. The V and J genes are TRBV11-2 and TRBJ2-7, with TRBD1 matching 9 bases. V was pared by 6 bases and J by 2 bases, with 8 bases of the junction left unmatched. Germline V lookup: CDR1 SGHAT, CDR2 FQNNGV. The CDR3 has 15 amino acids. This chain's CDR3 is CASRTRQGGTYEQYF. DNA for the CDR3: TGTGCCAGCAGAACCCGACAGGGGGGTACCTACGAGCAGTACTTC.

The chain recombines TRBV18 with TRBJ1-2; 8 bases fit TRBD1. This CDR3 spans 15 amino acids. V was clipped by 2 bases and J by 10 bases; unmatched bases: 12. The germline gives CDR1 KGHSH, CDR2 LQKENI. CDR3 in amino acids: CASSPIETGANPYTF. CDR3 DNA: TGTGCCAGCTCACCAATCGAGACAGGGGCAAACCCCTACACCTTC.

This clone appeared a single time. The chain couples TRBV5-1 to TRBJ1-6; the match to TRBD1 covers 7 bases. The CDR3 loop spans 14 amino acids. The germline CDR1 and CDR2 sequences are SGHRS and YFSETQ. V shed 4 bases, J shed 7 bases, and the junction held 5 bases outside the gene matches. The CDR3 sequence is CASSMGQRNSPLHF. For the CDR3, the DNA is TGCGCCAGCAGCATGGGACAGAGAAATTCACCCCTCCACTTT. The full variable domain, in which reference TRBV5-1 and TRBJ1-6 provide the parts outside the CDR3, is KAGVTQTPRYLIKTRGQQVTLSCSPISGHRSVSWYQQTPGQGLQFLFEYFSETQRNKGNFPGRFSGRQFSNSRSEMNVSTLELGDSALYLCASSMGQRNSPLHFGNGTRLTVT.

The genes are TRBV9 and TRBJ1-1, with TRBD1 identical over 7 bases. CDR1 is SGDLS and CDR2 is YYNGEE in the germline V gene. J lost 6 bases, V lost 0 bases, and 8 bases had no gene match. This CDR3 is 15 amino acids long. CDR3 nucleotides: TGTGCCAGCAGCGTAGAAGGGGGCGTCGGCGCTGAAGCTTTCTTT. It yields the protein CASSVEGGVGAEAFF.

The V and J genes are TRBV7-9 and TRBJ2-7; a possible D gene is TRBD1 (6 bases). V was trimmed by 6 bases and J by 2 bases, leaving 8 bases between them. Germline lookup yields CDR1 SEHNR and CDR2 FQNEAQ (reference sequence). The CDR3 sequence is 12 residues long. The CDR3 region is CASSWDTYEQYF. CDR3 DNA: TGTGCCAGCAGTTGGGACACCTACGAGCAGTACTTC.

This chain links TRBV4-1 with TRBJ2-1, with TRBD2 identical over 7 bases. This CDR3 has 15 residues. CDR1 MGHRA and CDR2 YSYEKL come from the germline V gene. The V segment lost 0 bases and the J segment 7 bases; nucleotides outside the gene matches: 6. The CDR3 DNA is TGCGCCAGCAGCCAAGATTTGACTAGCTGGAATGAGCAGTTCTTC. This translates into CASSQDLTSWNEQFF.

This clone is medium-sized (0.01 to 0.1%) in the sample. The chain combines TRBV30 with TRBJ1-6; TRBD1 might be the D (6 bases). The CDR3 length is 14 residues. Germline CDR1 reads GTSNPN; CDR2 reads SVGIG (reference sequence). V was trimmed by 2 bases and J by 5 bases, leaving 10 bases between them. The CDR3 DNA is TGTGCCTGGAGTCGGGGACAAGATAATTCACCCCTCCACTTT. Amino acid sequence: CAWSRGQDNSPLHF.

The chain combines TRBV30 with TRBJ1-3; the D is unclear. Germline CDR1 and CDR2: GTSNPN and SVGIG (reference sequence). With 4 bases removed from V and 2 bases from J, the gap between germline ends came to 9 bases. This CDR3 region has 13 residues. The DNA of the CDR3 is TGTGCCTGGATCGGGGAGGCTGGAAACACCATATATTTT. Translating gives CAWIGEAGNTIYF.

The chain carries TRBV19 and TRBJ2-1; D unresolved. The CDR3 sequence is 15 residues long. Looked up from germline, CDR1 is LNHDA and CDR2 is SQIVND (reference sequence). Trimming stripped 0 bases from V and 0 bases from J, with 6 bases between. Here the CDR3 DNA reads TGTGCCAGTAGTATAGATGCTAGCTCCTACAATGAGCAGTTCTTC. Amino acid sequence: CASSIDASSYNEQFF.

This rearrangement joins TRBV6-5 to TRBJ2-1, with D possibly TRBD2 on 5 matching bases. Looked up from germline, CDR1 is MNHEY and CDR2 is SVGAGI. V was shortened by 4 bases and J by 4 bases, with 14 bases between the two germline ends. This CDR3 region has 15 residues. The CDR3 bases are TGTGCCAGCAGTTTAAAAAGAGGGTCGTACAATGAGCAGTTCTTC. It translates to CASSLKRGSYNEQFF.

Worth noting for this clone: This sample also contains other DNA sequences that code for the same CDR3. The CDR3 nucleotides are TGTGCCAGCAGCCCGGGACAGGGCAATCAGCCCCAGCATTTT. Translation: CASSPGQGNQPQHF. The rearrangement links TRBV7-9 to TRBJ1-5, with TRBD1 matching over 8 bases. V shed 5 bases and J 2 bases; nucleotides not matched to a gene: 2. The CDR3 contains 14 residues. Germline V lookup: CDR1 SEHNR, CDR2 FQNEAQ (reference sequence).

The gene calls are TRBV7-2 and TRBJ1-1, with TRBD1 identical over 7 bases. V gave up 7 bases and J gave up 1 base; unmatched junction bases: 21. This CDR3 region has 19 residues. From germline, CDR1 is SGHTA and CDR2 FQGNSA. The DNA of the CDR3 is TGTGCCAGCACCGGCGACAGGGACGGGCTCCGGTTCGGGAACACTGAAGCTTTCTTT. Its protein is CASTGDRDGLRFGNTEAFF.

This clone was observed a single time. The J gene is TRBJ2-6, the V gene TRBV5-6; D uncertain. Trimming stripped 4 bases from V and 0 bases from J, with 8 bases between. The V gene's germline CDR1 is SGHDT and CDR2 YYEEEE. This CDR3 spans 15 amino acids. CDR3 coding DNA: TGTGCCAGCAGCCCAAGCCTCTCTGGGGCCAACGTCCTGACTTTC. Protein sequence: CASSPSLSGANVLTF. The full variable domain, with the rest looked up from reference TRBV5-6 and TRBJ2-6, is DAGVTQSPTHLIKTRGQQVTLRCSPKSGHDTVSWYQQALGQGPQFIFQYYEEEERQRGNFPDRFSGHQFPNYSSELNVNALLLGDSALYLCASSPSLSGANVLTFGAGSRLTVL.